The subject of this entry is one TCR beta chain. The entry originates in a study of PD-L1 blockade in urothelial cancer. The CDR3 has 12 residues. V gave up 3 bases and J gave up 6 bases, with 8 bases separating them. CDR1 is MDHEN and CDR2 is SYDVKM in the germline V gene. The data were produced by immunoSEQ multiplex PCR, yet TCRdb's version contains in-frame clones alone and is incomplete. Among tens of thousands of clones listed, around nine tenths were seen once. Patients yielded 1 to 8 samples each, pretreatment and on-treatment. The sequencing here drew on PBMCs, taken around atezolizumab (anti-PD-L1) treatment. The chain has TRBV28 and TRBJ1-2; no reliable D call. This clonotype originated in a man aged 50 or older with urothelial cancer. The CDR3 is CASSLLHDGYTF. The CDR3 DNA reads as TGTGCCAGCAGTTTGTTACACGATGGCTACACCTTC.